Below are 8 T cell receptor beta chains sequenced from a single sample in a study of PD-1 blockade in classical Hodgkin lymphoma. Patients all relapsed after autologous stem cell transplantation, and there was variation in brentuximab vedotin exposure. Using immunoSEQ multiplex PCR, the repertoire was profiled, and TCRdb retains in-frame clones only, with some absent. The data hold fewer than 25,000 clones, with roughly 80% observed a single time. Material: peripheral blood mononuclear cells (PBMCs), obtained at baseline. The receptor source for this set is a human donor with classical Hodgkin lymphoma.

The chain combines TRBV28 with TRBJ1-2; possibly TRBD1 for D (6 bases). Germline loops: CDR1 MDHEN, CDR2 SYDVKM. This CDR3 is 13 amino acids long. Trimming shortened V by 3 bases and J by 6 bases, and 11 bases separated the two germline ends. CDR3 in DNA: TGTGCCAGCAGTTTGGACAGCACAAATGGCTACACCTTC. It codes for CASSLDSTNGYTF.

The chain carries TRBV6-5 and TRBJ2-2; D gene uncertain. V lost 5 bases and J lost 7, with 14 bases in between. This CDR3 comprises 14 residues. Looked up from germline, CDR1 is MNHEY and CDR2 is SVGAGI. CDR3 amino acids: CASSPDPRGGELFF. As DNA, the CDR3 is TGTGCCAGCAGTCCGGACCCCAGAGGCGGGGAGCTGTTTTTT.

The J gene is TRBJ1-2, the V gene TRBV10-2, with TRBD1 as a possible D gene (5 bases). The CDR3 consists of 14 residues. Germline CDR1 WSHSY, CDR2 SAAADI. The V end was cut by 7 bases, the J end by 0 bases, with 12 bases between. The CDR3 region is CASMQGWTNYGYTF. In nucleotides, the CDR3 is TGCGCCAGCATGCAGGGTTGGACTAACTATGGCTACACCTTC.

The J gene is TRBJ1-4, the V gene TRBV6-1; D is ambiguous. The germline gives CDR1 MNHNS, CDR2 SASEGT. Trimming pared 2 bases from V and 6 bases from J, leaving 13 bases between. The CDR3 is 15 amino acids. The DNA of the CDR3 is TGTGCCAGCAGTGAATTGGGGTGGTACGATGAAAAACTGTTTTTT. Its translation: CASSELGWYDEKLFF.

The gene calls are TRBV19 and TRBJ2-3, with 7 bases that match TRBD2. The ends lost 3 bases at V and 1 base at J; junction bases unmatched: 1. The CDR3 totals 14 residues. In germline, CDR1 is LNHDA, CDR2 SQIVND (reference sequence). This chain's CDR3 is CASSILAGTDTQYF. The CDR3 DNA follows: TGTGCCAGTAGTATTCTAGCGGGCACAGATACGCAGTATTTT.

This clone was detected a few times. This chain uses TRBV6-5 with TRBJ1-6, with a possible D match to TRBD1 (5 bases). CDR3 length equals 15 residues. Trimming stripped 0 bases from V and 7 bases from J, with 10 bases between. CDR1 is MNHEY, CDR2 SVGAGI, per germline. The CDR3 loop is CASSYSEGWNSPLHF. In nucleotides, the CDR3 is TGTGCCAGCAGTTACTCAGAGGGGTGGAATTCACCCCTCCACTTT.

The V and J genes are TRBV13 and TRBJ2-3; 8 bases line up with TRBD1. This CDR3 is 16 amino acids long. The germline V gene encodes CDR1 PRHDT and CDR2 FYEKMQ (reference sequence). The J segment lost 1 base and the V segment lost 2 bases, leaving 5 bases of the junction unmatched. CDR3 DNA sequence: TGTGCCAGCAGCTTAAGACAGGGGACAGGCACAGATACGCAGTATTTT. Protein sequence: CASSLRQGTGTDTQYF.

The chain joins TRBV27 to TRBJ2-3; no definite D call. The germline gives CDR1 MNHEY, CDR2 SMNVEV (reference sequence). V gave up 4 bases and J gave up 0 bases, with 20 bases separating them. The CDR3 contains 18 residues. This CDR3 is CASSSWVRRRFSTDTQYF. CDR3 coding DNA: TGTGCCAGCAGTTCGTGGGTCCGAAGACGTTTTAGCACAGATACGCAGTATTTT.